This T cell receptor beta chain was identified in a study of CD8+CD57+ T cells in acquired aplastic anemia. Concerning this clonotype: Lacking the conserved final phenylalanine or tryptophan, this CDR3 likely reflects a read error. The limits of the CDR3 on the DNA are not certain, so only TCRdb's listed CDR3 is given.

Genomic DNA constituted the template upon which TCR beta VDJ and CDR3 profiling was performed. Using its own MiXCR run on the reads, TCRdb lists one record per CDR3 protein. The sample yields roughly 250,000 distinct CDR3 sequences, more than 45% seen once. The germline gives CDR1 SGHTA, CDR2 FQGTGA. With termini counted, the CDR3 has 9 amino acids. The patients chosen for sequencing had shown expansion of CD8+CD57+ cells (detected by flow cytometry). The source is a human donor with aplastic anemia. The sample taken for sequencing was sorted CD4+, CD8+, or CD8+CD57+ T cells (not recorded which) from PBMCs. V usage is TRBV7-3 and J usage is TRBJ2-2; the D call TRBD1 from the table was never checked on the DNA. The CDR3: CASARVSCR.